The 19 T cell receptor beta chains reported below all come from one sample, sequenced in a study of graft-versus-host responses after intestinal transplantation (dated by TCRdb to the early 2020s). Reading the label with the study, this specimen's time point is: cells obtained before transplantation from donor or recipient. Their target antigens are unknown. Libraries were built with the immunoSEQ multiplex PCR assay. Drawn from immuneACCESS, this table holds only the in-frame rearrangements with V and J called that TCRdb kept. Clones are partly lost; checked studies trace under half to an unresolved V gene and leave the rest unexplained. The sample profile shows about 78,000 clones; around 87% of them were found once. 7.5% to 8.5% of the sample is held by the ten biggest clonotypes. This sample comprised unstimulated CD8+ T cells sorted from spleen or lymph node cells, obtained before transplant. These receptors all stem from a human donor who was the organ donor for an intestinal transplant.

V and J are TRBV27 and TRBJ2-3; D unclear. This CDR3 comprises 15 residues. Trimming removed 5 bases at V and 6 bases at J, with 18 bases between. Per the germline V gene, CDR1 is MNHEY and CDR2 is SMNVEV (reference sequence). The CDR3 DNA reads TGTGCCAGCAGTGGTTATTCCCCTCCCCTCGATACGCAGTATTTT. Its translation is CASSGYSPPLDTQYF.

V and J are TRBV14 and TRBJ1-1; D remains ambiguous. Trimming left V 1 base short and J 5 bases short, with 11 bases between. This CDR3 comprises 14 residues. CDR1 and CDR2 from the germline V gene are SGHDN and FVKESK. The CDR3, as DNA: TGTGCCAGCAGCCAAGGGCCCACGACAACTGAAGCTTTCTTT. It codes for CASSQGPTTTEAFF.

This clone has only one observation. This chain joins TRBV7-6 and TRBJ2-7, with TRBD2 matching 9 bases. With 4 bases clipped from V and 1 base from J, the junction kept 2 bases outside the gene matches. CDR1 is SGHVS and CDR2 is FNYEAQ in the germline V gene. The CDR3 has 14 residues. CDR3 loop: CASSSTSGSYEQYF. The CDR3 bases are TGTGCCAGCAGCTCAACTAGCGGGTCCTACGAGCAGTACTTC.

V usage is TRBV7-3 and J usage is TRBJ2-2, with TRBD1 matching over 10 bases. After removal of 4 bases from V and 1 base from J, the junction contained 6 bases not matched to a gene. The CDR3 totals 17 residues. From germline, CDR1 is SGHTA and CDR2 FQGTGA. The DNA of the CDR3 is TGTGCCAGCAGCTCCCCCCGGACAGGGGGGAACACCGGGGAGCTGTTTTTT. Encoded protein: CASSSPRTGGNTGELFF.

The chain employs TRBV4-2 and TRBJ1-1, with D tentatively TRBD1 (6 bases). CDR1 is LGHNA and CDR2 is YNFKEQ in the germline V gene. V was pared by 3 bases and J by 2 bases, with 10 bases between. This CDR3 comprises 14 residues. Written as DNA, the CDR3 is TGTGCCAGCAGCCACGGACAGAGAAACACTGAAGCTTTCTTT. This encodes CASSHGQRNTEAFF.

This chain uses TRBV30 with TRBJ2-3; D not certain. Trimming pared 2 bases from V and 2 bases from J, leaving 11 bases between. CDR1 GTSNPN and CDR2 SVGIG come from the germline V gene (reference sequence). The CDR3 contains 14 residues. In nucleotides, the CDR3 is TGTGCCTGGAGTCCAGACTTTAACACAGATACGCAGTATTTT. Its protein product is CAWSPDFNTDTQYF.

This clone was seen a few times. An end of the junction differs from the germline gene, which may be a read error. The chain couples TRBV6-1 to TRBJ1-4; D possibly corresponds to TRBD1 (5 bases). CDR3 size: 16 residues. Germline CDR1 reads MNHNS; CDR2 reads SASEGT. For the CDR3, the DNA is TGTGCCAGCAGCGAAGATTTCAGGTTTGGGGACGAAAAACTGTTTTTT. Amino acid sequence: CASSEDFRFGDEKLFF.

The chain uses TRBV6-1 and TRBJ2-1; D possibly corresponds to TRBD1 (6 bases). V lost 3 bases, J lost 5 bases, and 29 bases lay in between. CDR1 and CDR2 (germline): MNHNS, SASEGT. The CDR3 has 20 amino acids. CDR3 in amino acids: CASSEFVGTSTIEGDNEQFF. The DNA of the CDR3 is TGTGCCAGCAGTGAGTTTGTAGGGACATCGACTATTGAAGGAGACAATGAGCAGTTCTTC.

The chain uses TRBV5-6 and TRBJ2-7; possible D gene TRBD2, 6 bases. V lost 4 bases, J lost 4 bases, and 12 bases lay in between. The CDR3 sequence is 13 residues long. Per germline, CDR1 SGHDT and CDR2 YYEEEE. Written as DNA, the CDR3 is TGTGCCAGCAGCCTACCCGGGGGATACGAGCAGTACTTC. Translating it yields CASSLPGGYEQYF.

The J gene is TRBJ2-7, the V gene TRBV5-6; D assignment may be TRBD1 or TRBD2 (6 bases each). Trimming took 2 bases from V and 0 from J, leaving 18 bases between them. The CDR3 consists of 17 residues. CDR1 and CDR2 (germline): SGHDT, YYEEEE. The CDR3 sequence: CASSLFVGGRGSYEQYF. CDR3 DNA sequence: TGTGCCAGCAGCTTATTCGTCGGGGGCCGGGGCTCCTACGAGCAGTACTTC.

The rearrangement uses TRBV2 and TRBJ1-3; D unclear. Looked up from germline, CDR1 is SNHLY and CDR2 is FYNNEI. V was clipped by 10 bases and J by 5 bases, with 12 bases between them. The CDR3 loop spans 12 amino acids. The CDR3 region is CATEDDRNTIYF. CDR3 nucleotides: TGTGCCACAGAAGACGATAGAAACACCATATATTTT.

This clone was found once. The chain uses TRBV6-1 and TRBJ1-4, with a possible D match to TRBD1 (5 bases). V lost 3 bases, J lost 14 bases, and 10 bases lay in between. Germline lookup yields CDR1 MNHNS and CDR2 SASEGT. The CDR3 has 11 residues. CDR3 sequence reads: CASSDNRLLFF. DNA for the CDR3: TGTGCCAGCAGTGATAACAGGCTTCTGTTTTTT.

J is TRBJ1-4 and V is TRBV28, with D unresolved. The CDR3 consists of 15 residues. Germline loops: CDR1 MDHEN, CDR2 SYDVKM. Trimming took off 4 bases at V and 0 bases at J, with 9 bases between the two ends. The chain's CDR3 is CASSSPTSTNEKLFF. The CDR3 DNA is TGTGCCAGCAGTTCTCCCACCTCAACTAATGAAAAACTGTTTTTT.

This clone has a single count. CDR3 sequence: CAWNVLSGVGNIQYF. CDR3 in DNA: TGTGCCTGGAACGTGCTGTCAGGGGTGGGAAACATTCAGTACTTC. The V call is TRBV30, the J call TRBJ2-4, with D tentatively TRBD1 (6 bases). V was shortened by 4 bases and J by 6 bases, with 19 bases between the two germline ends. CDR3 length: 15 residues. Looked up from germline, CDR1 is GTSNPN and CDR2 is SVGIG (reference sequence).

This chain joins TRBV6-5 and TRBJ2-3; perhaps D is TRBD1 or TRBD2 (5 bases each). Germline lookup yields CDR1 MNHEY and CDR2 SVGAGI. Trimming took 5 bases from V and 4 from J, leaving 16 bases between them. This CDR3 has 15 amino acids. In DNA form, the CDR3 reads TGTGCCAGCAGTCAACTCCTAGGGACGGCAGATACGCAGTATTTT. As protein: CASSQLLGTADTQYF.

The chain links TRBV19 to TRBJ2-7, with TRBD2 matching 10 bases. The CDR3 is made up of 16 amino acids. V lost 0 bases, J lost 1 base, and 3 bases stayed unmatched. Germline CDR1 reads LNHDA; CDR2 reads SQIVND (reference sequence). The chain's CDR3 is CASSIDELAGSYEQYF. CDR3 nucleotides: TGTGCCAGTAGTATAGACGAACTAGCGGGGTCCTACGAGCAGTACTTC.

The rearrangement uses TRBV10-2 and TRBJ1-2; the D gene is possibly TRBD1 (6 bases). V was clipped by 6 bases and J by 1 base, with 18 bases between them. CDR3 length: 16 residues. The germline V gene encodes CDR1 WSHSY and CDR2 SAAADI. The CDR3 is CASRPLRGEGNYGYTF. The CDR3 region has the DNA TGCGCCAGCAGGCCCCTAAGGGGGGAGGGTAACTATGGCTACACCTTC.

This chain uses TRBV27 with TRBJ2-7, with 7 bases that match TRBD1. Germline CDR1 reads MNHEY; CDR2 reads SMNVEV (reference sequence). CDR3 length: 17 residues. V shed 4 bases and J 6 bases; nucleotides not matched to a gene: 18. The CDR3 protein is CASSSYGGWVGGFEQYF. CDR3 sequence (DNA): TGTGCCAGCAGTTCCTACGGCGGTTGGGTAGGGGGCTTCGAGCAGTACTTC.

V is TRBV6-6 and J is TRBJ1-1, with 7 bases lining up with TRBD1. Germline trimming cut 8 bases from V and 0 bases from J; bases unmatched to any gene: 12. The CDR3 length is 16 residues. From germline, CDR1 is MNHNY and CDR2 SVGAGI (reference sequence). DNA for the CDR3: TGTGCCAGCGGGATTAGCAGGGGGAGATTGAACACTGAAGCTTTCTTT. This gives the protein CASGISRGRLNTEAFF.